The sequence of this T cell receptor (beta chain) was determined in a study of control samples from healthy donors and cancer patients. The data were produced by immunoSEQ multiplex PCR, yet TCRdb's version contains in-frame clones alone and is incomplete. The table has 140,000 or so clones, approximately 92% seen once. The receptor was isolated from a man aged 30-40 years in good health. Sequencing was done on a sample of blood.

CDR3 amino acids: CASTMVGTSPGELFF. In DNA, the CDR3 is TGTGCCAGCACTATGGTGGGGACATCCCCCGGGGAGCTGTTTTTT. V is TRBV27 and J is TRBJ2-2; D is possibly TRBD1 (6 bases). This CDR3 region has 15 residues. The V gene lost 7 bases and the J gene lost 6 bases, with 18 bases spanning the gap. Germline CDR1 reads MNHEY; CDR2 reads SMNVEV (reference sequence).